The 32 T cell receptor beta chains reported below all come from one sample, sequenced in a study of identical twins. TCRdb recomputed calls from the 5' RACE reads with MiXCR, one row per CDR3 protein. The sample yields around 340,000 distinct CDR3 sequences, over 9% seen once. The same data also went into a second study, on yellow fever vaccine responses in identical twins.

The sequencing sample was made of CD8+ T cells sorted from blood. The receptors shown here come from a woman between 18 and 30 years old in good health.

This clonotype was seen only a few times. The chain has TRBV29-1 and TRBJ2-5; no reliable D call. CDR1 and CDR2 from the germline V gene are SQVTM and ANQGSEA. The CDR3 covers 14 residues. V was cut by 6 bases and J by 1 base, with 15 bases left in between. CDR3 in DNA: TGCAGCGTCCGGCCAAGACATTCCCAAGAGACCCAGTACTTC. Translating gives CSVRPRHSQETQYF.

This clonotype was counted many times. V and J are TRBV4-1 and TRBJ2-1; D remains ambiguous. CDR3 length: 12 residues. V was pared by 2 bases and J by 3 bases, with 2 bases between. The V gene's germline CDR1 is MGHRA and CDR2 YSYEKL. The DNA of the CDR3 is TGCGCCAGCAGCCAAAGCTACAATGAGCAGTTCTTC. Its translation: CASSQSYNEQFF.

The chain carries TRBV2 and TRBJ2-7; 7 bases map to TRBD1. V shed 7 bases and J 4 bases; nucleotides not matched to a gene: 16. Germline V gives CDR1 SNHLY, CDR2 FYNNEI. The CDR3 extends over 16 amino acids. CDR3 sequence (DNA): TGTGCCAGCACGGGTGATGGGACAGAGGTACGGTACGAGCAGTACGTC. Amino acids: CASTGDGTEVRYEQYV.

This clonotype was found a few times. The V and J genes are TRBV2 and TRBJ2-3; 13 bases agree with TRBD2. The germline V gene encodes CDR1 SNHLY and CDR2 FYNNEI. The CDR3 extends over 18 amino acids. Trimming at V came to 6 bases and at J to 0 bases, leaving 9 bases not matched to a gene. CDR3 residues: CASSELAGGPSSTDTQYF. In nucleotides, the CDR3 is TGTGCCAGCAGCGAACTAGCGGGAGGGCCTTCTAGCACAGATACGCAGTATTTT.

This clonotype was picked up one time. A much larger clone differs by one base, so this may be a read error. The CDR3 bases are TGCGCCAGCAGCCAAGGCCCTGGTAGGGGGTTCTCCTACGGGCAGTACTTC. Translating gives CASSQGPGRGFSYGQYF. The chain uses TRBV5-1 and TRBJ2-7; D is possibly TRBD1 (6 bases). The V gene's germline CDR1 is SGHRS and CDR2 YFSETQ. The CDR3 length is 17 residues.

The chain has TRBV10-3 and TRBJ1-1, with D perhaps TRBD1 (6 bases). The V end was cut by 4 bases, the J end by 10 bases, with 19 bases between. This CDR3 region has 14 residues. Germline CDR1 is ENHRY and CDR2 is SYGVKD. The CDR3 DNA is TGTGCCATCAGTGGTCCCGGGGGCGCATCCGGAGCTTTCTTT. As protein: CAISGPGGASGAFF.

This clonotype was recorded a few times. The V and J genes are TRBV4-1 and TRBJ2-1, with 8 positions matching TRBD2. Germline-derived CDR1 and CDR2 are MGHRA and YSYEKL. V gave up 3 bases and J gave up 3 bases; unmatched junction bases: 4. The CDR3 is made up of 15 amino acids. The CDR3 DNA is TGCGCCAGCAGCCACCGGGGGGGGGACTACAATGAGCAGTTCTTC. This encodes CASSHRGGDYNEQFF.

The chain joins TRBV9 to TRBJ1-4; D not certain. Germline assignment: CDR1 SGDLS and CDR2 YYNGEE. Deletions cut 4 bases from V and 4 bases from J, with 11 bases between. There are 14 residues in the CDR3. In DNA form, the CDR3 reads TGTGCCAGCAGCCCGGACGGAAATAATGAAAAACTGTTTTTT. Protein sequence: CASSPDGNNEKLFF.

This clonotype turned up a few times. The chain employs TRBV20-1 and TRBJ2-7; D is ambiguous. The CDR3 runs 15 residues. Germline assignment: CDR1 DFQATT and CDR2 SNEGSKA (reference sequence). V gave up 2 bases and J gave up 0 bases, with 14 bases separating them. Written as DNA, the CDR3 is TGCAGTGCTAGACTCCTGGGTCCCGACTCCTACGAGCAGTACTTC. This codes for CSARLLGPDSYEQYF.

V is TRBV29-1 and J is TRBJ1-1; tentative D call: TRBD1 (6 bases). The V and J ends lost 1 base and 6 bases respectively, with 21 bases between them. The CDR3 runs to 16 residues. CDR1 and CDR2 (germline): SQVTM, ANQGSEA. DNA of the CDR3: TGCAGCGTTGAAGGAGTCCCCGGGGGGCTCGTGGCTGAAGCTTTCTTT. Amino acids: CSVEGVPGGLVAEAFF.

This clonotype was observed a handful of times. The chain links TRBV27 to TRBJ2-3, with TRBD1 identical over 8 bases. The CDR3 has 16 amino acids. Germline V lookup: CDR1 MNHEY, CDR2 SMNVEV (reference sequence). The V gene end was trimmed by 4 bases and the J gene end by 0 bases; junction bases not matched to a gene: 6. The CDR3, as DNA: TGTGCCAGCAGTTCAATGACAGGGGCGAGCACAGATACGCAGTATTTT. It encodes CASSSMTGASTDTQYF.

This clonotype showed up many times. The chain employs TRBV6-4 and TRBJ2-1; 12 bases align to TRBD2. CDR3 length: 15 amino acids. The junction had 0 bases not matched to a gene; V was cut back by 0 bases and J by 6 bases. The germline V gene encodes CDR1 MRHNA and CDR2 SNTAGT. CDR3 sequence: CASSDSTSGSNEQFF. Written as DNA, the CDR3 is TGTGCCAGCAGTGACTCGACTAGCGGGAGCAATGAGCAGTTCTTC.

The V and J genes are TRBV12-3 or TRBV12-4 and TRBJ1-1; D perhaps matches TRBD1 (5 bases). The CDR3 loop spans 14 amino acids. Deletions cut 7 bases from V and 1 base from J, with 13 bases between. Written as DNA, the CDR3 is TGTGCCAGCACCTACTGGGGGGAGAACACTGAAGCTTTCTTT. Amino acid sequence: CASTYWGENTEAFF.

Many counts were recorded for this clonotype. J is TRBJ2-7 and V is TRBV16, with 7 bases aligning to TRBD2. Germline loops: CDR1 KGHSY, CDR2 FQNENV. The CDR3 loop spans 13 amino acids. The J segment lost 4 bases and the V segment lost 2 bases, leaving 2 bases of the junction unmatched. The CDR3 DNA reads as TGTGCCAGCAGCCAACTAGCGGCATACGAGCAGTACTTC. Residues: CASSQLAAYEQYF.

This clonotype was recorded a few times. CDR3 DNA: TGTGCCAGCATGATGGGTTCAAGCTCCTACGAGCAGTACTTC. It yields the protein CASMMGSSSYEQYF. The chain employs TRBV7-9 and TRBJ2-7; no definite D call. There are 14 residues in the CDR3. CDR1 is SEHNR and CDR2 is FQNEAQ in the germline V gene (reference sequence). V was pared by 7 bases and J by 0 bases, with 13 bases between. Full variable domain (rest looked up from reference TRBV7-9 and TRBJ2-7): DTGVSQNPRHKITKRGQNVTFRCDPISEHNRLYWYRQTLGQGPEFLTYFQNEAQLEKSRLLSDRFSAERPKGSFSTLEIQRTEQGDSAMYLCASMMGSSSYEQYFGPGTRLTVT.

This clonotype was seen more than once but under ten times. The chain links TRBV6-2 or TRBV6-3 to TRBJ2-2, with D unclear. The CDR3 is 13 amino acids. Germline V CDR1 and CDR2: MNHEY, SVGEGT. V shed 1 base and J shed 4 bases, with 4 bases lying between them. CDR3 sequence reads: CASSYLGTGELFF. Written as DNA, the CDR3 is TGTGCCAGCAGTTACTTGGGCACCGGGGAGCTGTTTTTT.

There are a few counts of this clonotype. The junction and the germline gene differ at one end; a read error may be behind it. The chain recombines TRBV12-3 or TRBV12-4 with TRBJ2-1; D unresolved. The CDR3 contains 13 residues. CDR3 loop: CASSLAPTQIGIF. CDR3 DNA sequence: TGTGCCAGCAGTTTAGCCCCCACCCAAATAGGGATCTTC.

The chain links TRBV7-9 to TRBJ1-2; D perhaps matches TRBD1 (5 bases). Germline assignment: CDR1 SEHNR and CDR2 FQNEAQ (reference sequence). CDR3 length: 17 amino acids. V was pared by 5 bases and J by 5 bases, with 24 bases between. The chain's CDR3 is CASSPVGAASDFYGYTF. As DNA, the CDR3 is TGTGCCAGCAGCCCCGTCGGGGCGGCTTCGGATTTTTATGGCTACACCTTC. Full variable domain (remainder filled in from reference TRBV7-9 and TRBJ1-2): DTGVSQNPRHKITKRGQNVTFRCDPISEHNRLYWYRQTLGQGPEFLTYFQNEAQLEKSRLLSDRFSAERPKGSFSTLEIQRTEQGDSAMYLCASSPVGAASDFYGYTFGSGTRLTVV.

The table lists this clonotype with many counts. This chain's CDR3 is CASSRLRDRAYEQYF. In DNA, the CDR3 is TGTGCCAGCAGCCGTTTGAGGGACAGAGCCTACGAGCAGTACTTC. The genes are TRBV3-1 and TRBJ2-7; the match to TRBD1 covers 7 bases. J lost 2 bases, V lost 4 bases, and 8 bases had no gene match. Germline V CDR1 and CDR2: LGHDT, YNNKEL (reference sequence). The CDR3 length is 15 residues.

The chain uses TRBV2 and TRBJ2-7; tentatively, D is TRBD1 (6 bases). V lost 5 bases and J 6 bases, leaving 8 bases between the germline ends. There are 11 residues in the CDR3. The germline V gene has CDR1 SNHLY and CDR2 FYNNEI. The CDR3 loop reads CASSWTAEQYV. As DNA, the CDR3 is TGTGCCAGCAGTTGGACAGCCGAGCAGTACGTC.

The rearrangement links TRBV7-9 to TRBJ2-7; D perhaps matches TRBD1 (5 bases). This CDR3 has 14 amino acids. Germline CDR1 is SEHNR and CDR2 is FQNEAQ (reference sequence). V lost 2 bases, J lost 2 bases, and 10 bases lay in between. In DNA form, the CDR3 reads TGTGCCAGCAGCTTACCGTCCAGGGCCTACGAGCAGTACTTC. Protein: CASSLPSRAYEQYF.

This clonotype showed up just a few times. This chain connects TRBV5-1 to TRBJ2-5; no clear D. CDR3 length equals 14 residues. Looked up from germline, CDR1 is SGHRS and CDR2 is YFSETQ. The V end lost 4 bases, the J end lost 5 bases, and 15 bases lay between the germline ends. The CDR3 loop is CASSEWTDGETQYF. DNA of the CDR3: TGCGCCAGCAGCGAGTGGACGGATGGGGAGACCCAGTACTTC. The entire variable domain, with the rest obtained from reference TRBV5-1 and TRBJ2-5, is as follows: KAGVTQTPRYLIKTRGQQVTLSCSPISGHRSVSWYQQTPGQGLQFLFEYFSETQRNKGNFPGRFSGRQFSNSRSEMNVSTLELGDSALYLCASSEWTDGETQYFGPGTRLLVL.

The rearrangement uses TRBV6-4 and TRBJ2-5, with D perhaps TRBD1 or TRBD2 (5 bases each). The CDR3 runs 13 residues. The V end lost 5 bases, the J end lost 3 bases, and 10 bases lay between the germline ends. Germline loops: CDR1 MRHNA, CDR2 SNTAGT. The CDR3 bases are TGTGCCAGCAGTCCGGGACCCGAAGAGACCCAGTACTTC. It specifies CASSPGPEETQYF.

This CDR3 reads CASGGCTDTQYF. DNA for the CDR3: TGTGCCAGCGGTGGTTGCACAGATACGCAGTATTTT. This chain uses TRBV2 with TRBJ2-3, with unresolved D. From germline, CDR1 is SNHLY and CDR2 FYNNEI. The CDR3 runs 12 residues. V was trimmed by 8 bases and J by 1 base, leaving 7 bases between them.

This clonotype came up a few times. The chain employs TRBV12-3 or TRBV12-4 and TRBJ2-1, with D possibly matching TRBD2 (6 bases). CDR3 length: 14 residues. V lost 4 bases and J 4 bases, leaving 11 bases between the germline ends. CDR3 nucleotide sequence: TGTGCCAGCAGTTACGGCGGGGTTTACAATGAGCAGTTCTTC. This sequence encodes CASSYGGVYNEQFF.

CDR3 DNA: TGTGCCAGCAGTTACGGGAGGGATGCAGATACGCAGTATTTT. This encodes CASSYGRDADTQYF. The V gene is TRBV6-5, the J gene TRBJ2-3, with 7 bases matching TRBD2. CDR3 size: 14 residues. J was trimmed by 4 bases and V by 2 bases; bases with no gene match: 3. CDR1 and CDR2 from the germline V gene are MNHEY and SVGAGI.

This rearrangement joins TRBV20-1 to TRBJ2-7; D might be TRBD1 or TRBD2, each matching 5 bases. Germline V gene lookup returns CDR1 DFQATT and CDR2 SNEGSKA (reference sequence). This CDR3 has 13 residues. Trimming pared 5 bases from V and 2 bases from J, leaving 13 bases between. CDR3 DNA: TGCAGTGCTTCAGGGACCCTTGCCTACGAGCAGTACGTC. Its protein product is CSASGTLAYEQYV.

The V call is TRBV3-1, the J call TRBJ2-1; no clear D. With 5 bases removed from V and 4 bases from J, the gap between germline ends came to 27 bases. This CDR3 has 19 amino acids. CDR1 is LGHDT, CDR2 YNNKEL, per germline (reference sequence). The CDR3 DNA reads TGTGCCAGCAGCTCAGGAGCAGGAGCCGGGCCAACATTATACAATGAGCAGTTCTTC. Its protein is CASSSGAGAGPTLYNEQFF.

The chain uses TRBV7-9 and TRBJ2-5; 9 positions agree with TRBD2. CDR3 size: 14 residues. Per the germline V gene, CDR1 is SEHNR and CDR2 is FQNEAQ (reference sequence). V lost 3 bases and J lost 5; bases outside the gene matches: 4. The CDR3 loop is CASSFRLAVETQYF. CDR3 DNA sequence: TGTGCCAGCAGCTTTAGACTAGCGGTTGAGACCCAGTACTTC.

The rearrangement uses TRBV5-1 and TRBJ2-5; possibly TRBD2 for D (6 bases). The CDR3 consists of 14 residues. CDR1 and CDR2 (germline): SGHRS, YFSETQ. Trimming cost V 3 bases and J 7 bases, with 16 bases left between them. CDR3 in amino acids: CASSWGLLGTTQYF. Written as DNA, the CDR3 is TGCGCCAGCAGCTGGGGACTGCTGGGGACGACCCAGTACTTC.

This clonotype was observed at least ten times. The chain is built from TRBV6-2 or TRBV6-3 and TRBJ1-2; D is perhaps TRBD1 (5 bases). In germline, CDR1 is MNHEY, CDR2 SVGEGT. Trimming shortened V by 7 bases and J by 2 bases, and 11 bases separated the two germline ends. This CDR3 comprises 13 residues. This CDR3 reads CASTGTENYGYTF. In DNA form, the CDR3 reads TGTGCCAGCACTGGGACGGAAAACTATGGCTACACCTTC.

Only a few counts were recorded for this clonotype. V is TRBV5-1 and J is TRBJ1-1; D gene unclear. The CDR3 is made up of 16 amino acids. Germline CDR1 and CDR2: SGHRS and YFSETQ. Deletions cut 1 base from V and 0 bases from J, with 13 bases between. The CDR3 region is CASSLTPDYMNTEAFF. CDR3 DNA: TGCGCCAGCAGCTTGACCCCGGATTATATGAACACTGAAGCTTTCTTT. Full variable domain (outside the CDR3, taken from reference TRBV5-1 and TRBJ1-1): KAGVTQTPRYLIKTRGQQVTLSCSPISGHRSVSWYQQTPGQGLQFLFEYFSETQRNKGNFPGRFSGRQFSNSRSEMNVSTLELGDSALYLCASSLTPDYMNTEAFFGQGTRLTVV.